This entry concerns a single T cell receptor (beta chain). The source of the sample is a study of blood T cell repertoires in COVID-19. V trimming: 4 bases; J trimming: 0 bases; junction bases outside the gene matches: 1. CDR1 is SQVTM and CDR2 is ANQGSEA in the germline V gene. The CDR3 extends over 13 amino acids. Authors' processing steps: Estimated nucleated cell counts came from reference gene primer amplification. The repertoire was sequenced with immunoSEQ multiplex PCR; TCRdb's copy has only in-frame clones and lacks some. The V and J calls and the clone size are those of that table, but D and trimming were determined from the DNA. The repertoire holds about 66,000 clones, approximately 86% seen once, with under 7% in the top ten.

V gene TRBV29-1 combines with J gene TRBJ2-7, with 9 bases lining up with TRBD1. The sequencing sample was made of peripheral blood. The receptor comes from a man between 60 and 75 years old with acute or convalescent COVID-19. CDR3 DNA: TGCAGCGTTGGGGACAGGGACTCCTACGAGCAGTACTTC. It yields the protein CSVGDRDSYEQYF.